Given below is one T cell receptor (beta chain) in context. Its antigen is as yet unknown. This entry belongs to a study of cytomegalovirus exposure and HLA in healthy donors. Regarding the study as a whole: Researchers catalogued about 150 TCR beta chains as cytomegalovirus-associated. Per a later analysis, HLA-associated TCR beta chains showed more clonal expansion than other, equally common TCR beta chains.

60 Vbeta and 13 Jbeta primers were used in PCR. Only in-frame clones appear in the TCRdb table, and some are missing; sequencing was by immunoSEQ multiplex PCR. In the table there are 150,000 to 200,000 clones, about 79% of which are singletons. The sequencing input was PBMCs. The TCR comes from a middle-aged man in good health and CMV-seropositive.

The CDR3 DNA reads as TGTGCCAGCAGCTTATATATGACAGGGGCGGGAGCGGAGTATTTT. This gives the protein CASSLYMTGAGAEYF. The V call is TRBV11-3, the J call TRBJ2-3, with D perhaps matching TRBD1 (8 bases). Germline V CDR1 and CDR2: SGHNT, YENEEA. This CDR3 region has 15 residues. V was pared by 2 bases and J by 13 bases, with 22 bases between.